Listed here are 4 T cell receptor beta chains from one sample, sequenced in a study of blood T cells in healthy people across ages. A J-beta primer mix and a sample-barcoded 5' primer were used in a second PCR of roughly 6 to 11 cycles. TCRdb analysed the 5' RACE reads with MiXCR anew, one entry per CDR3 protein. The sample lists about 1.4 million distinct CDR3 sequences, around 55% occurring once. Material: blood. The receptors stem from a man between 18 and 29 years old in good health.

The rearrangement joins TRBV20-1 to TRBJ2-5, with 7 bases aligning to TRBD1. This CDR3 comprises 12 residues. V shed 5 bases and J 5 bases; nucleotides not matched to a gene: 5. Per the germline V gene, CDR1 is DFQATT and CDR2 is SNEGSKA (reference sequence). The CDR3 DNA follows: TGCAGTGCTGATACAGGGGTTGAGACCCAGTACTTC. This encodes CSADTGVETQYF.

The V call is TRBV27, the J call TRBJ2-7; D is unclear. V shed 6 bases and J shed 0 bases, with 12 bases lying between them. The CDR3 extends over 14 amino acids. Per germline, CDR1 MNHEY and CDR2 SMNVEV (reference sequence). The CDR3 sequence is CASRPDASSYEQYF. The DNA of the CDR3 is TGTGCCAGCAGACCAGACGCGAGCTCCTACGAGCAGTACTTC.

The chain couples TRBV29-1 to TRBJ1-4; 7 positions agree with TRBD1. The V segment lost 6 bases and the J segment 6 bases; nucleotides outside the gene matches: 7. There are 13 residues in the CDR3. Germline CDR1 reads SQVTM; CDR2 reads ANQGSEA. This chain's CDR3 is CSVDPTGDEKLFF. The CDR3 region has the DNA TGCAGCGTCGACCCCACAGGGGATGAAAAACTGTTTTTT.

This clonotype appeared a few times. The chain links TRBV7-6 to TRBJ2-7; no clear D. V was trimmed by 5 bases and J by 5 bases, leaving 7 bases between them. In germline, CDR1 is SGHVS, CDR2 FNYEAQ. This CDR3 is 11 amino acids long. CDR3 amino acids: CASSPLDEQYF. The CDR3 coding sequence is TGTGCCAGCAGCCCCCTAGACGAGCAGTACTTC. Full variable domain (remainder filled in from reference TRBV7-6 and TRBJ2-7): GAGVSQSPRYKVTKRGQDVALRCDPISGHVSLYWYRQALGQGPEFLTYFNYEAQQDKSGLPNDRFSAERPEGSISTLTIQRTEQRDSAMYRCASSPLDEQYFGPGTRLTVT.